This T cell receptor (beta chain) comes out of a study of beta chain features in type 1 diabetes. Study-wide points: All four CD4+ subsets from Type 1 diabetes patients carried moderately but significantly shorter TCRB CDR3s. Possibly, sequencing cDNA over-represented cells that had high TCR expression levels. VDJ junctions from patients with type 1 diabetes contained fewer insertions and more deletions.

What was sequenced were expressed TCRB transcripts, since all of the isolated RNA had been reverse transcribed. Generated by immunoSEQ multiplex PCR, the TCRdb table keeps only in-frame clones and is missing some. Among 620,000 or so clones listed, around 15% were seen once. This clone was observed a few times. Its antigen is unidentified. Relative to the germline gene, one junction end is altered; a read error may explain this. Isolation of CD4+ naive, central memory, regulatory and stem cell-like memory cells was achieved by sorting via CD45RO/CCR7/CD25/CD127/CD95/CD27. The CDR3 is 14 residues long. Germline CDR1 reads LGHNA; CDR2 reads YSLEER.

Sequenced material: naive CD4+ T cells from blood. This clonotype was obtained from a man aged 18-30 years in good health. The V call is TRBV4-3, the J call TRBJ1-5, with D tentatively TRBD1 (6 bases). The CDR3 sequence: CASSEEGRGEPQHF. The CDR3 DNA follows: TGCGCCAGCAGCGAAGAGGGCAGGGGTGAACCCCAGCATTTT.